Below, one T cell receptor (beta chain) is given with its context. The V gene's germline CDR1 is MNHEY and CDR2 SMNVEV (reference sequence). The ends lost 6 bases at V and 8 bases at J; junction bases unmatched: 11. The CDR3 spans 14 residues. The data were taken from a study of blood T cell repertoires in COVID-19. Study at large: PBMCs, B-cell-depleted T cells, or T cells provided the cDNA or gDNA that made up the material.

TCRdb's copy holds only in-frame clones and misses some; the assay was immunoSEQ multiplex PCR. The data hold 400,000 to 450,000 clones, with approximately 89% observed a single time. The sequencing input was peripheral blood. This TCR was recovered from a woman in her 40s with COVID-19, enrolled during active disease. The chain links TRBV27 to TRBJ1-2; 8 bases map to TRBD1. CDR3 DNA sequence: TGTGCCAGCAGCTTGACAGGGGAGGATTACGGCTACACCTTC. It is translated as CASSLTGEDYGYTF.